This passage covers 27 T cell receptor beta chains from one sample sequenced in a study of tumor-infiltrating lymphocytes in primary liver carcinoma. Total RNA amounting to 450 to 500 ng was the source from which TCR beta cDNA was made with a constant-region primer. Library construction for TCR beta comprised three nested multiplex PCR rounds performed with slightly modified ARM-PCR. The two initial PCR rounds, roughly 9 cycles each, used TRBV1-TRBV30 forward and C-beta reverse primers. TCRdb recomputed calls from the multiplex PCR reads with MiXCR, one row per CDR3 protein. The sample carries more than 45,000 distinct CDR3 sequences, around 77% recorded once. Unsorted bulk tissue (roughly 19-31 mg) underwent RNA and DNA co-extraction. Sequenced sample: liver tumor tissue from sampling region 5. Specified subset: tumor region T5, tumor centre. The source is a man aged 40-50 years with primary liver carcinoma and hepatitis B virus infection.

Remarks on this clonotype: Mismatch with germline at one junction end may stem from a read error. The chain recombines TRBV7-9 with TRBJ2-6, with 8 positions matching TRBD1. CDR3 size: 17 residues. Germline V gene lookup returns CDR1 SEHNR and CDR2 FQNEAQ (reference sequence). The CDR3 loop is CASSIATGAPVANVLTF. The CDR3 DNA is TGTGCCAGCAGCATAGCGACAGGGGCCCCTGTGGCCAACGTCCTGACTTTC.

As for this clonotype: A junction boundary mismatches the germline segment, possibly from a read error. The chain is built from TRBV11-1 and TRBJ2-5; possibly TRBD1 or TRBD2 for D (6 bases each). Germline CDR1 is SGHAT and CDR2 is FQDESV (reference sequence). This CDR3 has 15 residues. Here the CDR3 reads CANSLRGGRGGTQYF. In nucleotides, the CDR3 is TGTGCCAACAGCTTACGGGGCGGCAGGGGAGGGACCCAGTACTTC. The whole variable domain, filled in from reference TRBV11-1 and TRBJ2-5, reads EAEVAQSPRYKITEKSQAVAFWCDPISGHATLYWYRQILGQGPELLVQFQDESVVDDSQLPKDRFSAERLKGVDSTLKIQPAELGDSAMYLCANSLRGGRGGTQYFGPGTRLLVL.

By frequency in the sample, this clonotype is medium-sized. The gene calls are TRBV5-4 and TRBJ1-1; 7 bases map to TRBD1. Germline CDR1 SGHNT, CDR2 YYREEE (reference sequence). This CDR3 region has 15 residues. V was clipped by 1 base and J by 3 bases; unmatched bases: 6. DNA for the CDR3: TGTGCCAGCAGCTTGCGACAGGGCGGGGACACTGAAGCTTTCTTT. Its protein product is CASSLRQGGDTEAFF.

Details on this clonotype: This is likely a read error, given that the CDR3 carries no conserved phenylalanine or tryptophan at its end. The chain couples TRBV28 to TRBJ1-2; TRBD1 matches 9 bases. The CDR3 loop spans 13 amino acids. Germline V gene sequence: CDR1 MDHEN, CDR2 SYDVKM. DNA for the CDR3: TGTGCCTGCAGCCGACAGGGGGTAGAGGGCTACACCCTC. This encodes CACSRQGVEGYTL.

On this clonotype: The junction and the germline gene differ at one end; a read error may be behind it. This chain links TRBV6-5 with TRBJ2-7; tentative D call: TRBD2 (5 bases). CDR1 MNHEY and CDR2 SVGAGI come from the germline V gene. The CDR3 sequence is 14 residues long. CDR3 region: CASSAGIGPSEQYF. The DNA of the CDR3 is TGTGCCAGCAGTGCCGGGATAGGGCCCTCCGAGCAATACTTC.

With regard to this clonotype: At one boundary the junction diverges from the germline segment, which might be a read error. The CDR3 is CANSERSPGQLNEQFF. The CDR3 DNA sequence: TGTGCCAACAGTGAGAGGTCCCCGGGACAGTTGAATGAGCAGTTCTTC. V and J are TRBV6-1 and TRBJ2-1; 7 nucleotides align to TRBD1. Germline CDR1 MNHNS, CDR2 SASEGT. The length of the CDR3 is 16 residues.

As regards this clonotype: An end of the junction does not agree with germline; a read error may underlie this. The rearrangement joins TRBV5-6 to TRBJ2-5; 7 bases line up with TRBD2. The CDR3 sequence is 14 residues long. CDR1 and CDR2 (germline): SGHDT, YYEEEE. CDR3 region: CASSLAGRQETQYF. DNA of the CDR3: TGTGCCAGCAGTTTGGCCGGGAGGCAAGAGACCCAGTACTTC.

As regards this clonotype: A junction boundary mismatches the germline segment, possibly from a read error. V usage is TRBV28 and J usage is TRBJ1-1, with 8 bases that match TRBD1. The germline CDR1 and CDR2 sequences are MDHEN and SYDVKM. This CDR3 contains 16 residues. The CDR3 sequence: CAGSVPNGQGHTEAFF. In nucleotides, the CDR3 is TGTGCCGGCAGTGTACCAAATGGACAGGGACACACTGAAGCTTTCTTT.

Turning to this clonotype: Its ends do not fully match the called genes, so a read error is possible. CDR3 residues: CASCSNWNSYEQYF. The DNA of the CDR3 is TGCGCCAGCTGCTCTAACTGGAACTCCTACGAGCAGTACTTC. The V and J genes are TRBV11-2 and TRBJ2-7, with unresolved D. Germline V gene lookup returns CDR1 SGHAT and CDR2 FQNNGV. This CDR3 has 14 residues.

As regards this clonotype: The junction does not match germline at one end; this may be a read error. This chain connects TRBV5-1 to TRBJ2-3, with 7 bases identical to TRBD2. This CDR3 is 16 amino acids long. CDR1 and CDR2 from the germline V gene are SGHRS and YFSETQ. DNA for the CDR3: TGCGCCAGCAGCTTGACCGGCGGGAGAAACACAAATACGCAGTATTTT. It encodes CASSLTGGRNTNTQYF.

This chain connects TRBV29-1 to TRBJ1-5; no definite D call. From germline, CDR1 is SQVTM and CDR2 ANQGSEA. The germline V and J ends were trimmed by 2 bases and 4 bases, with 9 bases remaining between them. The CDR3 is made up of 13 amino acids. The CDR3 loop is CSVEIGWNQPQHF. CDR3 DNA sequence: TGCAGCGTTGAAATAGGGTGGAATCAGCCCCAGCATTTT.

The CDR3, as DNA: TGCAGCGTTATTCCCGACACCCCGGGGCAATCCCAGCATTTT. This gives the protein CSVIPDTPGQSQHF. This chain uses TRBV29-1 with TRBJ1-5; D may be TRBD1 (5 bases). The CDR3 spans 14 residues. CDR1 SQVTM and CDR2 ANQGSEA come from the germline V gene. V lost 5 bases to trimming and J lost 11 bases, with 22 bases between them.

This clonotype occurred a few times. Likely a read error: the CDR3 ends without its conserved phenylalanine or tryptophan. No DNA is shown, since the ends of the CDR3 on it are uncertain; the CDR3 is the one TCRdb lists. V gene TRBV5-1 combines with J gene TRBJ2-1; TRBD2, the table's D call, lacks a check against the DNA. The CDR3 is 15 amino acids long, termini counted. Germline CDR1 SGHRS, CDR2 YFSETQ. Here the CDR3 reads CASREQGLAYNEHFI.

This clonotype was detected only a few times. The chain is built from TRBV20-1 and TRBJ1-6; the D gene is possibly TRBD1 (5 bases). The CDR3 has 15 residues. The V end lost 6 bases, the J end lost 5 bases, and 17 bases lay between the germline ends. CDR1 is DFQATT and CDR2 is SNEGSKA in the germline V gene (reference sequence). DNA for the CDR3: TGCAGTGCGAGTGAAGGGCAGGGCCATAATTCACCCCTCCACTTT. The encoded protein is CSASEGQGHNSPLHF.

Details on this clonotype: At one end, the junction sequence differs from germline, possibly due to a read error. This rearrangement joins TRBV11-2 to TRBJ2-3; 7 bases align to TRBD2. This CDR3 contains 16 residues. CDR1 SGHAT and CDR2 FQNNGV come from the germline V gene. CDR3 DNA: TGTGCCAACAGCCTGGAAACTGGGAGGGTCGGAGATACGCAGTACTTT. Its protein product is CANSLETGRVGDTQYF.

This clonotype is termed medium-sized (0.01 to 0.1%). The gene calls are TRBV6-2 or TRBV6-3 and TRBJ2-7; the D gene is possibly TRBD2 (5 bases). V shed 0 bases and J shed 1 base, with 13 bases lying between them. Germline lookup yields CDR1 MNHEY and CDR2 SVGEGT. There are 16 residues in the CDR3. The CDR3 loop reads CASSYSSIDYSYEQYF. As DNA, the CDR3 is TGTGCCAGCAGTTACTCGAGTATCGACTATTCCTACGAGCAGTACTTC.

This clonotype is labeled as medium-sized. The rearrangement links TRBV29-1 to TRBJ1-1, with D perhaps matching TRBD1 (6 bases). The CDR3 length is 12 residues. In germline, CDR1 is SQVTM, CDR2 ANQGSEA. Trimming removed 6 bases at V and 5 bases at J, with 13 bases between. CDR3 loop: CSVKGVRTEAFF. CDR3 nucleotides: TGCAGCGTGAAGGGGGTTAGAACTGAAGCTTTCTTT.

On this clonotype: The CDR3 carries no conserved terminal phenylalanine or tryptophan, so it likely arises from a read error. The V and J genes are TRBV4-1 and TRBJ1-5, with unresolved D. CDR3 length: 14 residues. CDR1 is MGHRA and CDR2 is YSYEKL in the germline V gene. CDR3 DNA: TGCGCCAGGAGCCAAGATCGGAGCACCCAGCCCCAGCATGTT. It specifies CARSQDRSTQPQHV.

As to this clonotype: One end of the junction does not line up with germline, which may come from a read error. V gene TRBV6-1 combines with J gene TRBJ2-1; TRBD2 is a possible D gene (6 bases). CDR3 length equals 16 residues. Germline CDR1 and CDR2: MNHNS and SASEGT. CDR3: CVSSEAGAEGYNEQFF. CDR3 sequence (DNA): TGTGTCAGCAGTGAAGCTGGAGCGGAGGGTTACAATGAGCAGTTCTTC.

This clonotype was counted once. The junction does not match germline at one end; this may be a read error. The chain couples TRBV10-3 to TRBJ2-1; 8 bases are a match to TRBD1. The CDR3 consists of 13 residues. CDR1 is ENHRY, CDR2 SYGVKD, per germline. The CDR3 reads CAISDSTGQEQLF. The CDR3 region has the DNA TGTGCCATCAGTGACTCGACGGGACAGGAGCAGTTGTTC.

Regarding this clonotype: Because the CDR3 is missing its conserved closing phenylalanine or tryptophan, this is likely a read error. The V and J genes are TRBV5-6 and TRBJ1-2, with D tentatively TRBD1 (5 bases). The CDR3 is 11 amino acids. CDR1 SGHDT and CDR2 YYEEEE come from the germline V gene. V was cut by 1 base and J by 11 bases, with 9 bases left in between. The CDR3: CASSLNGGYTL. In nucleotides, the CDR3 is TGTGCCAGCAGCTTGAACGGGGGTTACACCCTC.

Remarks on this clonotype: A junction boundary mismatches the germline segment, possibly from a read error. This chain connects TRBV11-2 to TRBJ1-5; the D gene is possibly TRBD1 (5 bases). CDR1 is SGHAT, CDR2 FQNNGV, per germline. The CDR3 extends over 17 amino acids. The CDR3 here is CASSIVGVTWSNQPQHF. For the CDR3, the DNA is TGTGCCAGCAGCATAGTAGGGGTAACATGGAGCAATCAGCCACAGCATTTT.

About this clonotype itself: A much larger clone sits a single nucleotide away, making a read error possible. The gene calls are TRBV15 and TRBJ2-1; 8 bases align to TRBD2. This CDR3 region has 14 residues. The germline gives CDR1 LNHNV, CDR2 YYDKDF (reference sequence). This CDR3 reads CSTSSSGTSNEQFF. The DNA of the CDR3 is TGTTCCACCAGCAGCTCCGGGACTAGCAATGAGCAGTTCTTC. Together with reference TRBV15 and TRBJ2-1, the CDR3 gives the full variable domain: DAMVIQNPRYQVTQFGKPVTLSCSQTLNHNVMYWYQQKSSQAPKLLFHYYDKDFNNEADTPDNFQSRRPNTSFCFLDIRSPGLGDTAMYLCSTSSSGTSNEQFFGPGTRLTVL.

Turning to this clonotype: One junction end does not reproduce the germline sequence, and a read error may be involved. The chain joins TRBV11-2 to TRBJ2-7; D unclear. Germline V gene data show CDR1 as SGHAT and CDR2 as FQNNGV. The length of the CDR3 is 14 residues. For the CDR3, the DNA is TGTGCTAGCAGCTTAGCTCACGTCGTCCACGAGCAGTGCTTC. Translation gives CASSLAHVVHEQCF.

The chain combines TRBV11-1 with TRBJ2-7; D might be TRBD2 (6 bases). Germline V gene data show CDR1 as SGHAT and CDR2 as FQDESV (reference sequence). The CDR3 loop spans 15 amino acids. The CDR3 here is CVISLTESGEYEQYF. CDR3 nucleotides: TGTGTCATCAGCTTAACGGAATCGGGAGAATACGAGCAGTACTTC.

A word on this clonotype: A read error may account for a junction end that differs from germline. The rearrangement links TRBV29-1 to TRBJ2-7, with D perhaps given as TRBD1 or TRBD2 (5 bases each). The CDR3 runs 16 residues. From germline, CDR1 is SQVTM and CDR2 ANQGSEA. This CDR3 reads CSAMASGTGTPYGQYF. CDR3 bases: TGCAGCGCCATGGCATCCGGGACCGGCACTCCCTACGGGCAGTACTTC.

Note on this clonotype: An end of the junction differs from the germline gene, which may be a read error. This rearrangement joins TRBV14 to TRBJ2-2, with D hard to call. In germline, CDR1 is SGHDN, CDR2 FVKESK. The CDR3 covers 15 residues. CDR3 DNA: TGTGTCAGCAGCCAAGATCGGCTGAGCACCGGGGAGCTGTTTTTT. Translated, it gives CVSSQDRLSTGELFF.